These T cell receptor beta chains were read from a single sample in a study of T cell responses to AZD1222 COVID-19 vaccine. Measured with immunoSEQ multiplex PCR; TCRdb has only the in-frame clones, and not every one. The repertoire holds approximately 150,000 clones, with approximately 90% as singletons. The material sequenced was peripheral blood, taken 28 days after the second AZD1222 dose. Receptor source: an adult who received the AZD1222 COVID-19 vaccine. CDR3s include the opening cysteine and the closing phenylalanine or tryptophan. The D gene is left open where the match is weak.

>TRBJ1-2|TRBV7-6|-
CASSLDDRYGYTF
>TRBJ1-2|TRBV5-1|-
CASSLEGTSDGYTF
>TRBJ2-2|TRBV7-9|-
CASSLAGLDAGELFF
>TRBJ2-7|TRBV7-2|-
CASSLDQGGTGEQYF
>TRBJ1-1|TRBV5-8|TRBD1
CASSLPRDSAKTEAFF
>TRBJ2-1|TRBV5-1|TRBD1
CASSLAGTDSHNEQFF
>TRBJ1-1|TRBV19|TRBD1
CASSTDRGQKAFF
>TRBJ2-6|TRBV5-4|-
CASSFPSGANVLTF
>TRBJ2-7|TRBV6-2/TRBV6-3|-
CASSDPGHEQYF
>TRBJ1-2|TRBV7-2|-
CASSSQTGGDYGYTF
>TRBJ2-1|TRBV25-1|TRBD2
CASRNLAGLSSYNEQFF
>TRBJ2-3|TRBV14|TRBD2
CASSQKTSGGANTQYF
>TRBJ1-5|TRBV5-6|-
CASSNRGEGTRNQPQHF
>TRBJ1-1|TRBV30|-
CAWSGFKNTEAFF
>TRBJ1-2|TRBV5-6|TRBD1
CASSLVLGTANYGYTF
>TRBJ1-3|TRBV5-5|TRBD1
CASSSGQRNTIYF
>TRBJ2-2|TRBV9|-
CASSVGPGGTGELFF
>TRBJ1-1|TRBV12-3/TRBV12-4|-
CASSPATVEAFF
>TRBJ1-3|TRBV30|-
CAWSVGLSGNTIYF
>TRBJ2-7|TRBV19|-
CASRTGTGVYEQYF
>TRBJ1-1|TRBV27|TRBD1
CASSPGTGVDTEAFF
>TRBJ2-3|TRBV7-2|-
CASRFGARDTQYF
>TRBJ1-2|TRBV30|TRBD1
CAWDRTGVGYGYTF
>TRBJ1-6|TRBV3-1/TRBV3-2|TRBD1
CASSQGTGAGSPLHF
>TRBJ1-1|TRBV2|-
CASSKQGANTEAFF
>TRBJ2-7|TRBV6-5|TRBD1
CASSFGQGEGYEQYF